The source of this TCR beta chain is a study of post-analysis software for immune sequencing data. Study background: Relapsing-remitting, secondary progressive and progressive-relapsing forms made up the multiple sclerosis disease courses. Study-wide findings and caveats: Several TRBV segments (TRBV5-6, TRBV5-1 and TRBV20-1 among them) occurred more frequently in patients than in controls. Patients with multiple sclerosis recorded significantly lower normalized Chao1 diversity than controls, the study found. Samples sharing a preparation batch grouped tightly together when assessed by F measure.

The germline CDR1 and CDR2 sequences are ENHRY and SYGVKD. There are 14 residues in the CDR3. Trimming cost V 4 bases and J 4 bases, with 12 bases left between them. This clonotype was counted between two and nine times. What it binds is not known. Researchers reported that TCR beta cDNA libraries carried unique molecular identifiers. MiXCR, applied by TCRdb to the PCR reads, yields one record per CDR3 protein. The sample has hundreds of thousands of distinct CDR3 sequences, roughly 29% seen once. This clonotype was sampled from a girl aged 5-17 years with multiple sclerosis. The chain has TRBV10-3 and TRBJ2-3; D possibly corresponds to TRBD1 (5 bases). Sequencing was carried out using blood. This CDR3 is CAISGVQGADTQYF. The DNA of the CDR3 is TGTGCCATCAGTGGAGTGCAGGGTGCAGATACGCAGTATTTT.